This is a list of T cell receptor beta chains from one sample in a study of blood T cell repertoires in COVID-19. Method: immunoSEQ multiplex PCR; TCRdb's copy keeps in-frame clones and lacks some. The sample has 150,000 to 200,000 clones; more than 80% are singletons. Sequencing was done on a sample of PBMCs or T cells enriched from blood (not recorded which). The receptor set was obtained from a man aged 45 to 65 who had recovered from COVID-19. Both conserved end residues are part of each CDR3. D genes are given only for firm matches. Not all rows give a size; the values are once, few, many and, for expanded clones, a class.

size,J,V,D,CDR3
.,TRBJ1-4,TRBV19,.,CASKWQGPTNEKLFF
.,TRBJ1-4,TRBV10-3,.,CAIRDSGPNEKLFF
.,TRBJ1-6,TRBV7-2,TRBD1,CASSISGTGNSPLHF
.,TRBJ1-1,TRBV5-1,TRBD1,CASSLVWQGAEAFF
.,TRBJ1-4,TRBV13,.,CASSLGTGPVEKLFF
.,TRBJ1-1,TRBV4-3,.,CASSHSTTGYYTEAFF
.,TRBJ1-6,TRBV3-1/TRBV3-2,TRBD1,CASSHGTGVNSPLHF
once,TRBJ2-1,TRBV5-6,.,CASSLVGTSIHNEQFF
.,TRBJ2-1,TRBV7-3,TRBD2,CASSSGLAGGLNEQFF
.,TRBJ2-5,TRBV2,TRBD1,CASRGQAFRETQYF